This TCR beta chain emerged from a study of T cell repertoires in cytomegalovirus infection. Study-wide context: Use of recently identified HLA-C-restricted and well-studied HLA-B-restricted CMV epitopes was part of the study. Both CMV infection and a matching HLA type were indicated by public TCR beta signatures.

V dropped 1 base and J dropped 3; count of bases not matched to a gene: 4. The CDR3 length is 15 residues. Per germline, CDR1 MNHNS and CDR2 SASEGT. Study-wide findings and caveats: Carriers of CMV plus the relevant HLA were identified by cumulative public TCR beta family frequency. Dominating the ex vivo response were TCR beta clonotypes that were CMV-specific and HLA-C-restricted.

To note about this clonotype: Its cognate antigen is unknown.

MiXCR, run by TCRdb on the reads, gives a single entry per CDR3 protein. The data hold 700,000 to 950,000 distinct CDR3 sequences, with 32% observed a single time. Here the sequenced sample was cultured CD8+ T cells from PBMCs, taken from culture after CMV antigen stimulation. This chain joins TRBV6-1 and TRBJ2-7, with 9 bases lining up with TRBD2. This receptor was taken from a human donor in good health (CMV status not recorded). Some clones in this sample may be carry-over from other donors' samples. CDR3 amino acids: CASSEGLAGLYEQYV. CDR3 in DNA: TGTGCCAGCAGTGAAGGGCTAGCGGGGCTCTACGAGCAGTACGTC.